This T cell receptor beta chain is drawn from a study of beta chain features in type 1 diabetes. Study-wide results and caveats: The study notes PCR might favor shorter templates equally in patients and controls. A moderate, significant TCRB CDR3 shortening appeared in type 1 diabetes across four CD4+ subsets.

The germline CDR1 and CDR2 sequences are SGHTA and FQGNSA. V was shortened by 9 bases and J by 12 bases, with 18 bases between the two germline ends. The CDR3 sequence is 12 residues long. Each population that was sorted was more than 95% pure. Expressed TCRB transcripts were sequenced because the isolated RNA had all been reverse transcribed beforehand. The repertoire was sequenced with immunoSEQ multiplex PCR; TCRdb's copy has only in-frame clones and lacks some. The table includes approximately 200,000 clones, more than 9% detected once. This clone was counted ten times or more. Antigen unknown. The source is a woman between 18 and 29 years old in good health. The sample comprised naive CD4+ T cells from blood. This chain links TRBV7-2 with TRBJ2-1; tentatively, D is TRBD1 (6 bases). CDR3 nucleotides: TGTGCCAGTATGAGGTTGGGGGCTGGGCAGTTCTTC. Translating it yields CASMRLGAGQFF. The variable domain in full, completed from reference TRBV7-2 and TRBJ2-1, reads GAGVSQSPSNKVTEKGKDVELRCDPISGHTALYWYRQSLGQGLEFLIYFQGNSAPDKSGLPSDRFSAERTGGSVSTLTIQRTQQEDSAVYLCASMRLGAGQFFGPGTRLTVL.